What follows describes a single T cell receptor (beta chain). Its antigen is still unknown. The sample originates from a study of shared clonotypes between healthy human individuals. Study conclusions and caveats: Memory subsets generally showed lower estimated richness than naive subsets. Roughly 5% of naive CD4 clonotypes were common to a few donors.

The CDR3 contains 14 residues. Per the germline V gene, CDR1 is ENHRY and CDR2 is SYGVKD. Trimming cost V 6 bases and J 0 bases, with 9 bases left between them. Profiling relied on immunoSEQ multiplex PCR, and the TCRdb table lists in-frame clones only, not all of them. The repertoire holds 850,000 to 1,100,000 clones, with 70% to 80% as singletons. This receptor was obtained from a man aged 18 to 30 in good health. Some clones in this sample may be carry-over from other donors' samples. The sequenced material came from memory CD4+ T cells from PBMCs. Sample subset: CD45RA-negative fraction. The chain couples TRBV10-3 to TRBJ1-5; D is undetermined. CDR3 nucleotides: TGTGCCATCAGGTCTGACTCTAGCAATCAGCCCCAGCATTTT. Translated: CAIRSDSSNQPQHF.